A selection of T cell receptor beta chains follows, all from one sample in a study of blood T cell repertoires in COVID-19. Clones were sequenced by immunoSEQ multiplex PCR, and TCRdb holds only the in-frame ones, with some missing. The data show about 240,000 clones, with about 85% seen just once and roughly 10% held by the top ten. The sequencing input was peripheral blood. Every receptor here comes from a woman aged 50 to 65 with COVID-19, enrolled during active disease. The CDR3 runs from the conserved cysteine through the conserved F or W. A D gene is named only where the DNA matches it firmly. Clone size is not always given. Where it is, it says once, few, many or a class for expanded clones.

clone_size: NA; j_call: TRBJ1-3; v_call: TRBV4-1; d_call: NA; cdr3_aa: CASSFQGDSGNTIYF; cdr3_nt: TGCGCCAGCAGCTTCCAGGGCGACTCTGGAAACACCATATATTTT
clone_size: NA; j_call: TRBJ2-5; v_call: TRBV24-1; d_call: NA; cdr3_aa: CATSDSVGKPQETQYF; cdr3_nt: TGTGCCACCAGTGATAGTGTGGGCAAACCACAAGAGACCCAGTACTTC
clone_size: NA; j_call: TRBJ1-3; v_call: TRBV19; d_call: NA; cdr3_aa: CASSSGQIGNTIYF; cdr3_nt: TGTGCCAGTTCCTCGGGACAAATTGGAAACACCATATATTTT
clone_size: NA; j_call: TRBJ1-6; v_call: TRBV4-1; d_call: NA; cdr3_aa: CASSQLMGGSNSPLHF; cdr3_nt: TGCGCCAGCAGCCAGCTAATGGGGGGGAGTAATTCACCCCTCCACTTT
clone_size: NA; j_call: TRBJ2-1; v_call: TRBV6-5; d_call: NA; cdr3_aa: CASSSGIYNNEQFF; cdr3_nt: TGTGCCAGCAGCTCCGGGATTTATAACAATGAGCAGTTCTTC
clone_size: NA; j_call: TRBJ1-4; v_call: TRBV5-1; d_call: NA; cdr3_aa: CARSWGGGENEKLFF; cdr3_nt: TGCGCCCGCAGCTGGGGCGGGGGGGAGAATGAAAAACTGTTTTTT
clone_size: NA; j_call: TRBJ2-4; v_call: TRBV7-2; d_call: TRBD2; cdr3_aa: CASSRGGIGIQYF; cdr3_nt: TGTGCCAGCAGCCGGGGGGGGATTGGCATTCAGTACTTC
clone_size: NA; j_call: TRBJ1-6; v_call: TRBV10-1; d_call: NA; cdr3_aa: CASSESNWPGDSPLHF; cdr3_nt: TGCGCCAGCAGTGAGTCGAATTGGCCGGGGGATTCACCCCTCCACTTT
clone_size: NA; j_call: TRBJ1-2; v_call: TRBV14; d_call: NA; cdr3_aa: CASSPRGGFGYTF; cdr3_nt: TGTGCCAGCAGCCCTCGGGGGGGCTTCGGCTACACCTTC
clone_size: few; j_call: TRBJ1-4; v_call: TRBV4-2; d_call: NA; cdr3_aa: CASSQVTEKLFF; cdr3_nt: TGTGCCAGCAGCCAAGTAACAGAAAAACTGTTTTTT
clone_size: NA; j_call: TRBJ1-1; v_call: TRBV7-3; d_call: NA; cdr3_aa: CASSQGRGTEAFF; cdr3_nt: TGTGCCAGCAGCCAGGGACGGGGGACTGAAGCTTTCTTT
clone_size: once; j_call: TRBJ2-1; v_call: TRBV7-2; d_call: NA; cdr3_aa: CASTPWSSYNEQFF; cdr3_nt: TGTGCCAGCACCCCGTGGAGCTCCTACAATGAGCAGTTCTTC
clone_size: NA; j_call: TRBJ2-5; v_call: TRBV13; d_call: NA; cdr3_aa: CASSLPTPGLGETQYF; cdr3_nt: TGTGCCAGCAGCTTACCGACCCCAGGGTTAGGGGAGACCCAGTACTTC